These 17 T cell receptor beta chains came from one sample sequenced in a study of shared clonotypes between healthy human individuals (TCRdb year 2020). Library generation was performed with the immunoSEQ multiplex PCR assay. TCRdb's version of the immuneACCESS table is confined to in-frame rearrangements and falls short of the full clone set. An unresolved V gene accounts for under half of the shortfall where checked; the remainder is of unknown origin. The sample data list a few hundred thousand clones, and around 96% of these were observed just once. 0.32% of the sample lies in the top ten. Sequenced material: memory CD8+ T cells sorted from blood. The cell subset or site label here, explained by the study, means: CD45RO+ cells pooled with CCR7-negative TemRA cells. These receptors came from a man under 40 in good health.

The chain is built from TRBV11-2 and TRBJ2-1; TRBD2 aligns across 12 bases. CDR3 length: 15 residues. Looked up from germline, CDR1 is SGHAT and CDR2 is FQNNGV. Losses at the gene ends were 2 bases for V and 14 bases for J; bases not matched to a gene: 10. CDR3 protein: CASSLSSLAGGPEFF. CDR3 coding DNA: TGTGCCAGCAGCTTATCGAGTCTAGCGGGAGGGCCCGAGTTCTTC.

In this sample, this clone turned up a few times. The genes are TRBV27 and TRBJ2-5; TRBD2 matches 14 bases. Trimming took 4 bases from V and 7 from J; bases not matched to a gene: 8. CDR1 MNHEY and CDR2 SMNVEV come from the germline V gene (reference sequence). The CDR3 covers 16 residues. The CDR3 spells CASSSQGTSGSGTQYF. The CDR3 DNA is TGTGCCAGCAGTTCCCAAGGGACTAGCGGGAGCGGGACCCAGTACTTC.

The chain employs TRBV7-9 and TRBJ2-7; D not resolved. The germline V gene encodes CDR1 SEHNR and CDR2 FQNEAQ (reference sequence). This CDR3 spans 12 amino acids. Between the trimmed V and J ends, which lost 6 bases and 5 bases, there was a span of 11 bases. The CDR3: CASRLIIDEQYF. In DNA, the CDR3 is TGTGCCAGCAGACTAATCATCGACGAGCAGTACTTC. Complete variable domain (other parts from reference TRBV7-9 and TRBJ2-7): DTGVSQNPRHKITKRGQNVTFRCDPISEHNRLYWYRQTLGQGPEFLTYFQNEAQLEKSRLLSDRFSAERPKGSFSTLEIQRTEQGDSAMYLCASRLIIDEQYFGPGTRLTVT.

The chain's CDR3 is CASSLANFHEQYF. The CDR3 region has the DNA TGTGCCAGCAGCTTAGCGAACTTTCACGAGCAGTACTTC. The chain employs TRBV7-9 and TRBJ2-7; D unclear. CDR3 length: 13 residues. Looked up from germline, CDR1 is SEHNR and CDR2 is FQNEAQ (reference sequence). Trimming took 0 bases from V and 5 from J, leaving 8 bases between them.

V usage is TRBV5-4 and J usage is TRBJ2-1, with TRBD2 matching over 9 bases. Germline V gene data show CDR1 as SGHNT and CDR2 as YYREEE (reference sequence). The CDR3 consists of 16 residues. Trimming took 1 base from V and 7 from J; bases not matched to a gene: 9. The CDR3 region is CASSLLFTSGLNEQFF. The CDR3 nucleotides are TGTGCCAGCAGCTTGTTGTTCACTAGCGGGCTAAATGAGCAGTTCTTC.

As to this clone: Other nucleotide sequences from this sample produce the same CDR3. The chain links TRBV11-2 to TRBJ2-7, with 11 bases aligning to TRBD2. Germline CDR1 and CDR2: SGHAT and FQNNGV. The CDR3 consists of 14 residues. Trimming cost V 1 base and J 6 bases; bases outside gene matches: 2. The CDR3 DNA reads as TGTGCCAGCAGCTTAGGGCTAGCGGGAGGCGAGCAGTACTTC. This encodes CASSLGLAGGEQYF. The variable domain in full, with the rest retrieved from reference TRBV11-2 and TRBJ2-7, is EAGVAQSPRYKIIEKRQSVAFWCNPISGHATLYWYQQILGQGPKLLIQFQNNGVVDDSQLPKDRFSAERLKGVDSTLKIQPAKLEDSAVYLCASSLGLAGGEQYFGPGTRLTVT.

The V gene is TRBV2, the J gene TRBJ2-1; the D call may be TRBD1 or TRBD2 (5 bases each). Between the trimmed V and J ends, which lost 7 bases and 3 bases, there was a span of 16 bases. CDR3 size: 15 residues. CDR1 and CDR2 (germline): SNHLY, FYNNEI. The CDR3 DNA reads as TGTGCCAGCACTCTCAACCGGGACCGCTACAATGAGCAGTTCTTC. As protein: CASTLNRDRYNEQFF.

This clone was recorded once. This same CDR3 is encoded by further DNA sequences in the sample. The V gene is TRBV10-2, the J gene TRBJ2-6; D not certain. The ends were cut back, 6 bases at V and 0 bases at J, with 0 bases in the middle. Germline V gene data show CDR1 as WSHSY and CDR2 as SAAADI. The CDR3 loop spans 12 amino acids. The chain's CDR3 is CASSSGANVLTF. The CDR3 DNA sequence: TGCGCCAGCAGCTCTGGGGCCAACGTCCTGACTTTC.

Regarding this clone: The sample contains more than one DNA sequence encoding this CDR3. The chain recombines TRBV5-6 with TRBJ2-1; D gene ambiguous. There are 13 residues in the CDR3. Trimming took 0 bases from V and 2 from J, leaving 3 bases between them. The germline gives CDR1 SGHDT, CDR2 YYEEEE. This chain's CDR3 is CASSLGPYNEQFF. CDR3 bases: TGTGCCAGCAGCTTGGGGCCCTACAATGAGCAGTTCTTC. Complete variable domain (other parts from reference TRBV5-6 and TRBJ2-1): DAGVTQSPTHLIKTRGQQVTLRCSPKSGHDTVSWYQQALGQGPQFIFQYYEEEERQRGNFPDRFSGHQFPNYSSELNVNALLLGDSALYLCASSLGPYNEQFFGPGTRLTVL.

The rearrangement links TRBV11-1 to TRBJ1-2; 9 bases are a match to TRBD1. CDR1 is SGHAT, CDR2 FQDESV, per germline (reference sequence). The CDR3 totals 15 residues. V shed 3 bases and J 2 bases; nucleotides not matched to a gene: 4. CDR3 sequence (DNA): TGTGCCAGCAGCTTCGGAGGACAGGGGAACTATGGCTACACCTTC. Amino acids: CASSFGGQGNYGYTF. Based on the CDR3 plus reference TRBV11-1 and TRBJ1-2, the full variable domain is EAEVAQSPRYKITEKSQAVAFWCDPISGHATLYWYRQILGQGPELLVQFQDESVVDDSQLPKDRFSAERLKGVDSTLKIQPAELGDSAMYLCASSFGGQGNYGYTFGSGTRLTVV.

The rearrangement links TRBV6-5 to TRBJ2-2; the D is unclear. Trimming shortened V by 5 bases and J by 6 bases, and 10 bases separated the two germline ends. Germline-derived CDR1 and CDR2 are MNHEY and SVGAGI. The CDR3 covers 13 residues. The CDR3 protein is CASSPPGPGELFF. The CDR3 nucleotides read TGTGCCAGCAGTCCCCCAGGTCCCGGGGAGCTGTTTTTT.

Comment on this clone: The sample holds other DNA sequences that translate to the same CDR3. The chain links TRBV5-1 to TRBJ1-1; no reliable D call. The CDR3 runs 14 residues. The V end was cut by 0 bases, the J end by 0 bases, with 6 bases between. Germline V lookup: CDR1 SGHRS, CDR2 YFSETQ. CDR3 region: CASSLGLMNTEAFF. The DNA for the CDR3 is TGCGCCAGCAGCTTGGGGCTTATGAACACTGAAGCTTTCTTT.

CDR3 in DNA: TGTGCCTGCCATTCGGAGGGACAGGGGACGCGCTACGAGCAGTACTTC. This codes for CACHSEGQGTRYEQYF. The chain recombines TRBV30 with TRBJ2-7; 10 nucleotides agree with TRBD1. Per germline, CDR1 GTSNPN and CDR2 SVGIG (reference sequence). With 6 bases clipped from V and 3 bases from J, the junction kept 14 bases outside the gene matches. This CDR3 comprises 16 residues. Supplemented by reference TRBV30 and TRBJ2-7, the full variable domain reads SQTIHQWPATLVQPVGSPLSLECTVEGTSNPNLYWYRQAAGRGLQLLFYSVGIGQISSEVPQNLSASRPQDRQFILSSKKLLLSDSGFYLCACHSEGQGTRYEQYFGPGTRLTVT.

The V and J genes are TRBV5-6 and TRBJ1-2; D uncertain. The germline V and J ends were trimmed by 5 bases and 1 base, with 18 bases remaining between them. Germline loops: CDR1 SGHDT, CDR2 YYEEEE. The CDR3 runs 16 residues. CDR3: CASRSLLGSDNYGYTF. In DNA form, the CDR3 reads TGTGCCAGCAGGTCCCTACTAGGGTCGGATAACTATGGCTACACCTTC.

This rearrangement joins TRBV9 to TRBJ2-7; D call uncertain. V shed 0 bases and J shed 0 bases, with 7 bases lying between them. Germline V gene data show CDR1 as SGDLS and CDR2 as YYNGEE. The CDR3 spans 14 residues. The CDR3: CASSVDPVSYEQYF. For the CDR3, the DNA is TGTGCCAGCAGCGTAGATCCAGTCTCCTACGAGCAGTACTTC.

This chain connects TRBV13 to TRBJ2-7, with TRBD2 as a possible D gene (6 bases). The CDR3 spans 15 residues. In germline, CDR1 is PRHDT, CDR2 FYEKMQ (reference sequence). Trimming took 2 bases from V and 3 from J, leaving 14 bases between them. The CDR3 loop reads CASSLRPGVFYEQYF. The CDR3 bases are TGTGCCAGCAGCTTACGCCCGGGGGTCTTCTACGAGCAGTACTTC.

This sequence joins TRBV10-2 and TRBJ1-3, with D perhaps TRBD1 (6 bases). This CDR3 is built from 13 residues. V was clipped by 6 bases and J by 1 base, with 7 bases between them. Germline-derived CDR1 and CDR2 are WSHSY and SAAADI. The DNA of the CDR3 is TGCGCCAGCAGGGGGGCATCTGGAAACACCATATATTTT. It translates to CASRGASGNTIYF.